This T cell receptor beta chain was documented in a study of tumor-infiltrating lymphocytes in primary liver carcinoma. General observations from the study: Whereas tumor region pairs overlapped more, tumor-adjacent and tumor-blood pairs overlapped less.

With V trimmed by 10 bases and J by 0 bases, 6 bases remained unmatched. Germline V lookup: CDR1 SGHAT, CDR2 FQNNGV. CDR3 length: 13 residues. A primer matching the constant region was used to make TCR beta cDNA from 450 to 500 ng of total RNA. Slightly modified ARM-PCR served as the procedure for the TCR beta libraries. These libraries came from three rounds of nested multiplex PCR. TRBV1-TRBV30 forward primers and a C-beta reverse primer were used in the first two PCR rounds, which each ran for about 10 cycles. TCRdb called the multiplex PCR reads again in MiXCR, with one record for every CDR3 protein. The repertoire holds about 350,000 distinct CDR3 sequences, around 60% seen once, with about 6.5% in the top ten. Blood RNA was derived from unsorted whole blood, and germline DNA was extracted too. Patients were treatment-naive with chronic HBV infection. About this clonotype itself: Its cognate antigen is unknown.

This receptor was obtained from a man aged 35 to 55 with primary liver carcinoma and hepatitis B virus infection. The V gene is TRBV11-2, the J gene TRBJ2-7, with TRBD2 matching 7 bases. Sequenced sample: peripheral blood. In nucleotides, the CDR3 is TGTGCCACCAAGGGACTAAACTCCTACGAGCAGTACTTC. Amino acids: CATKGLNSYEQYF. Full variable domain (remainder filled in from reference TRBV11-2 and TRBJ2-7): EAGVAQSPRYKIIEKRQSVAFWCNPISGHATLYWYQQILGQGPKLLIQFQNNGVVDDSQLPKDRFSAERLKGVDSTLKIQPAKLEDSAVYLCATKGLNSYEQYFGPGTRLTVT.